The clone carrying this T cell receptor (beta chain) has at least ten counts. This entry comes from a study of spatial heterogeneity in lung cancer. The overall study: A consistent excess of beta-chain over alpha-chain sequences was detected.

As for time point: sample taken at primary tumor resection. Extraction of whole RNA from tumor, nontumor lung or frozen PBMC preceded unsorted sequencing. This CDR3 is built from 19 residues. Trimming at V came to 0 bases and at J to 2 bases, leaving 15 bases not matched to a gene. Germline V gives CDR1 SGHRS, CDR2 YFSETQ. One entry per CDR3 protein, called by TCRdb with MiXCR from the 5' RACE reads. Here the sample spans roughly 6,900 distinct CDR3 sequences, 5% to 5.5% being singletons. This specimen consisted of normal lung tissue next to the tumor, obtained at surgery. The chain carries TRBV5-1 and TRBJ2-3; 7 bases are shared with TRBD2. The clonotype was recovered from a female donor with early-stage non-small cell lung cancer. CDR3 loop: CASSLGRTSSGRFTDTQYF. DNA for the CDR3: TGCGCCAGCAGCTTGGGCCGGACCTCTAGCGGAAGATTCACAGATACGCAGTATTTT.